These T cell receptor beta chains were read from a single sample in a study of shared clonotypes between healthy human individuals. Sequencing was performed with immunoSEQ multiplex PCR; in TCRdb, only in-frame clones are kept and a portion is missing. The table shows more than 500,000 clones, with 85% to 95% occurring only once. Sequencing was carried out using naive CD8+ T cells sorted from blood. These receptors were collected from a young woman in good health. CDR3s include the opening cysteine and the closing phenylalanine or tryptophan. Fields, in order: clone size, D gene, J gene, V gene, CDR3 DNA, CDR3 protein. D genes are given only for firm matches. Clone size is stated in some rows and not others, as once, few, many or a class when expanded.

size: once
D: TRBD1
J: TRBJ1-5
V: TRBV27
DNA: TGTGCCAGCGGGGACAGCAGTTATAGCAATCAGCCCCAGCATTTT
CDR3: CASGDSSYSNQPQHF

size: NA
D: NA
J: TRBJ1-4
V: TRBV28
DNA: TGTGCCAGCAGTTTATTTGGCAGGGACGAAAAACTGTTTTTT
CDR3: CASSLFGRDEKLFF

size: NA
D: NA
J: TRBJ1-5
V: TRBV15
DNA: TGTGCCACCAGCAGAGATCTGGGCGGTGTAGAGCCCCAGCATTTT
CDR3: CATSRDLGGVEPQHF

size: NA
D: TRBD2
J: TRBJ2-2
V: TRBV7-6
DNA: TGTGCCAGCAGCCCCCAGCGGGAGGACGACACCGGGGAGCTGTTTTTT
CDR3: CASSPQREDDTGELFF

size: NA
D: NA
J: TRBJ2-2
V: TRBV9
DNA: TGTGCCAGCAGCCCGTCAGGTGGACCCGGGGAGCTGTTTTTT
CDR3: CASSPSGGPGELFF

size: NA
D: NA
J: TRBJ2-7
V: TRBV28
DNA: TGTGCCAGCAGTTTCGGAGTCGGGTACGAGCAGTACTTC
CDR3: CASSFGVGYEQYF

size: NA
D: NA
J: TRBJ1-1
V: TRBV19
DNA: TGTGCCAGTAGTATAGGTCCGGGGGTGAACACTGAAGCTTTCTTT
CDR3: CASSIGPGVNTEAFF

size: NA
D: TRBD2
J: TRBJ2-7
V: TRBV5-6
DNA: TGTGCCAGCAGCTTCGGACTAGCGGGATCCTACGAGCAGTACTTC
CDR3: CASSFGLAGSYEQYF

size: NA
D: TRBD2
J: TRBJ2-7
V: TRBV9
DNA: TGTGCCAGCAGCCCCAGACTAGCCCCCGAGCAGTACTTC
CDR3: CASSPRLAPEQYF

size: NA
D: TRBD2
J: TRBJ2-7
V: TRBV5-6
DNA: TGTGCCAGCAGCGCCGGGACTAGCGGGCGTTCCTACGAGCAGTACTTC
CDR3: CASSAGTSGRSYEQYF

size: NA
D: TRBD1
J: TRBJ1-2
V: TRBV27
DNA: TGTGCCAGCAGTCCTGGGACAGGGATAAGAGACTATGGCTACACCTTC
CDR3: CASSPGTGIRDYGYTF

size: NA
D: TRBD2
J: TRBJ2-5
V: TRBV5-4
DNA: TGTGCCAGCAGCTTGGGGGTTGCGGGAGGGGAGACCCAGTACTTC
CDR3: CASSLGVAGGETQYF

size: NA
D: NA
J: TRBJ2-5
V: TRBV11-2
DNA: TGTGCCAGCCGACTAAGGGGAGAGACCCAGTACTTC
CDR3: CASRLRGETQYF

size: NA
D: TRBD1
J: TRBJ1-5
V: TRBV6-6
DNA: TGTGCCAGCAGTCCAGGACAGGGGCAGCCCCAGCATTTT
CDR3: CASSPGQGQPQHF

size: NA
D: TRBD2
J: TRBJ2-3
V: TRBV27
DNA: TGTGCCAGCAGTCCACTAGCGGGAGGCCGGGATACGCAGTATTTT
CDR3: CASSPLAGGRDTQYF

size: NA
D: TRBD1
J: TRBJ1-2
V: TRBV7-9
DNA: TGTGCCAGCAGCTCATACAGGGGTTACGGCTACACCTTC
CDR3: CASSSYRGYGYTF

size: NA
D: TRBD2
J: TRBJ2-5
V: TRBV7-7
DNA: TGTGCCAGCAGCAGGGGACTAGCGGGAGGGTTGGCAGAGACCCAGTACTTC
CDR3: CASSRGLAGGLAETQYF

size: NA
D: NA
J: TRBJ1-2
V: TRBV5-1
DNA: TGCGCCAGCAGCTTCGACAGGAACTATGGCTACACCTTC
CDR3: CASSFDRNYGYTF

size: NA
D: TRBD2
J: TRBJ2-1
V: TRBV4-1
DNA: TGCGCCAGCAGCCTAACCGAGCGGGAGGGATCTAATGAGCAGTTCTTC
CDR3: CASSLTEREGSNEQFF

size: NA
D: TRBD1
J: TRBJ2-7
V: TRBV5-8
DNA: TGTGCCAGCAGCTTAGGGGAGACAGGGGGCAAGCAGTACTTC
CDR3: CASSLGETGGKQYF

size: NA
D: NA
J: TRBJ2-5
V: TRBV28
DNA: TGTGCCAGCTCAATGGGGACCCGCCAAGAGACCCAGTACTTC
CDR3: CASSMGTRQETQYF

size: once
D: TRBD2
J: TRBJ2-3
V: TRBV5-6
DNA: TGTGCCAGCAGATTCGGGACTAGCGGTTTTCTTGCGACAGATACGCAGTATTTT
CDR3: CASRFGTSGFLATDTQYF

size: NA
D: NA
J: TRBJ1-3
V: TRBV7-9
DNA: TGTGCCAGCAGCTTAGCGCTTCAGGTCGGGGCAGACTCTGGAAACACCATATATTTT
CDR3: CASSLALQVGADSGNTIYF

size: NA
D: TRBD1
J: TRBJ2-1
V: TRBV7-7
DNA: TGTGCCAGCAGCTTAGGGACAGGAATACAATGGGAGCAGTTCTTC
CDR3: CASSLGTGIQWEQFF

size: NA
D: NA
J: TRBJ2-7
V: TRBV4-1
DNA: TGCGCCAGCAGCCACAAGACAGACGACGAGCAGTACTTC
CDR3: CASSHKTDDEQYF

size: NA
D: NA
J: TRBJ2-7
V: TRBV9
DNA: TGTGCCAGCAGCGTAGAGGTCCGTAACTACGAGCAGTACTTC
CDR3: CASSVEVRNYEQYF

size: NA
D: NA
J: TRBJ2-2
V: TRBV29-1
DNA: TGCAGCGTTGAACCAGGGGGGACCGGGGAGCTGTTTTTT
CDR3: CSVEPGGTGELFF

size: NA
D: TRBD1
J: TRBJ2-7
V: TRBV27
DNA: TGTGCCAGCAGTTTATCAACAGGGGGGTACGAGCAGTACTTC
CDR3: CASSLSTGGYEQYF

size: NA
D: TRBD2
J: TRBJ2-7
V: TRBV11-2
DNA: TGTGCCAGCAGCTTAGGGTCCAGCGGGAGTTTCTCCTACGAGCAGTACTTC
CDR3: CASSLGSSGSFSYEQYF

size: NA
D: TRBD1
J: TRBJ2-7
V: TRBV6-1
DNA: TGTGCCAGCAGACTATTGGGACAGGGGGCGGCGGAGCAGTACTTC
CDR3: CASRLLGQGAAEQYF

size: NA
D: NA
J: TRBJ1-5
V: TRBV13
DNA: TGTGCCAGCAGCAAAGGGACCGATTGGAGTCAGCCCCAGCATTTT
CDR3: CASSKGTDWSQPQHF

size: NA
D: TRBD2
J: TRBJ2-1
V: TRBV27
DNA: TGTGCCAGCAGTTCCGGGACTAGCGGGAGTCGATCCTACAATGAGCAGTTCTTC
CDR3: CASSSGTSGSRSYNEQFF

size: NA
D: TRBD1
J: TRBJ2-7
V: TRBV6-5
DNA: TGTGCCAGCAGTTACGGGACAGTCTACGAGCAGTACTTC
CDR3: CASSYGTVYEQYF

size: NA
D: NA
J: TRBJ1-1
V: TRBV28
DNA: TGTGCCAGCAGCATCGGACTGATGAACACTGAAGCTTTCTTT
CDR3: CASSIGLMNTEAFF

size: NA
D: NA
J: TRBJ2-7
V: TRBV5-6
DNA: TGTGCCAGCAGCTTGGGCGGGATCACCTACGAGCAGTACTTC
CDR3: CASSLGGITYEQYF

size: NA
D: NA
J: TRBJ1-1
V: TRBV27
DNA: TGTGCCAGCAGTCTAGCGGGAAACGAAGCTTTCTTT
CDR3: CASSLAGNEAFF

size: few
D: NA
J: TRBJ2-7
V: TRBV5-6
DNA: TGTGCCAGCAGCTTGGGAGGGTACGAGCAGTACTTC
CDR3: CASSLGGYEQYF

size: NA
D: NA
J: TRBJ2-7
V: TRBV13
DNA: TGTGCCAGCAGCTTAGGCCTAGGAGGATTCCTTGGCGAGCAGTACTTC
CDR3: CASSLGLGGFLGEQYF

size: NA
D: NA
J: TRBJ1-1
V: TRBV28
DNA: TGTGCCAGCAGCCACGCGGACCTTCGGGGGACTGAAGCTTTCTTT
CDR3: CASSHADLRGTEAFF

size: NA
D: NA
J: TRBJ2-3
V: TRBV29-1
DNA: TGCAGCGTGCTCTTGACCACAGATACGCAGTATTTT
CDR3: CSVLLTTDTQYF

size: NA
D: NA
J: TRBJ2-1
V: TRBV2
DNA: TGTGCCAGCAGTGGTTCCTCCAGGGACCCCTACAGTGAGCAGTTCTTC
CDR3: CASSGSSRDPYSEQFF

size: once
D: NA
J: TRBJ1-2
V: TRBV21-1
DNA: TGTGCCAGCAGGGGGGACTATGGCTACACCTTC
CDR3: CASRGDYGYTF

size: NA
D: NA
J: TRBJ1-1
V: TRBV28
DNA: TGTGCCAGCAGTCCGCTCTCAGGGGAAGCCAACACGAACGACTTT
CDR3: CASSPLSGEANTNDF

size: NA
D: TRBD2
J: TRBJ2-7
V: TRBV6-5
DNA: TGTGCCAGCAGCCCGACTAGCGGGAGAGACGAGCAGTACTTC
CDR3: CASSPTSGRDEQYF

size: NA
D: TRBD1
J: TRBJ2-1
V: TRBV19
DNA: TGTGCCAGTAGTGTAGGACAGGGGGACTACAATGAGCAGTTCTTC
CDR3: CASSVGQGDYNEQFF

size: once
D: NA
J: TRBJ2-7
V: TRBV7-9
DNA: TGTGCCAGCAGCTTAGGATCGGCCTACGAGCAGTACTTC
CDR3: CASSLGSAYEQYF

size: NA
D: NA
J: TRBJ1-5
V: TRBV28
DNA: TGTGCCAGCAGCTCAGGGACCTATAGCAATCAGCCCCAGCATTTT
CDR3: CASSSGTYSNQPQHF

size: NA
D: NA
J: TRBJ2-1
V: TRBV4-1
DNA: TGCGCCAGCAGCCAAGAGAGGTGGGCCGATGAGCAGTTCTTC
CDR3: CASSQERWADEQFF